At least ten counts were recorded for the clone carrying this T cell receptor beta chain. When naive CD8 T cells were sorted, they were gated as CD8+CD4-CCR7+CD45RA+. Trimming took off 0 bases at V and 7 bases at J, with 14 bases between the two ends. The CDR3 has 15 residues. CDR1 and CDR2 (germline): SGDLS, YYNGEE. In TCRdb, the PCR reads were re-called with MiXCR into one record per CDR3 protein. The data hold 550,000 to 750,000 distinct CDR3 sequences, with around 20% observed a single time. This sample is drawn from a study of molecular identifiers for immune sequencing clone quantification. Sequencing used naive CD8+ T cells from blood, with Jurkat cell RNA spiked in. Subset defined: FACS-sorted CD8+CD4-CCR7+CD45RA+ naive T cells. The receptor's source is a human donor in good health. Some libraries in this study had Jurkat cell RNA spiked in. The chain couples TRBV9 to TRBJ1-5; D is ambiguous. The CDR3 is CASSVDGSVTQPQHF. The CDR3 DNA follows: TGTGCCAGCAGCGTAGACGGGTCAGTTACGCAGCCCCAGCATTTT.